This T cell receptor (beta chain) stems from a study of blood T cell repertoires in COVID-19. Across the whole study: Donors in the United States, Italy and Spain gave samples during acute or convalescent COVID-19. Sources were T cells, B-cell-depleted T cells, or PBMCs; the material itself was cDNA or gDNA.

Germline V gene lookup returns CDR1 MDHEN and CDR2 SYDVKM. Germline trimming cut 1 base from V and 7 bases from J; bases unmatched to any gene: 6. The CDR3 runs to 15 residues. Some clones are missing from TCRdb's copy, which holds only in-frame ones; the method was immunoSEQ multiplex PCR. The sample has 200,000 to 250,000 clones, around 83% seen once. The chain combines TRBV28 with TRBJ2-1; TRBD2 agrees at 8 bases. The specimen was peripheral blood. This receptor was taken from a woman between 50 and 59 years old with acute or convalescent COVID-19. CDR3 loop: CASSLSGGQLNEQFF. The CDR3 DNA reads as TGTGCCAGCAGTTTATCGGGGGGGCAGTTGAATGAGCAGTTCTTC.